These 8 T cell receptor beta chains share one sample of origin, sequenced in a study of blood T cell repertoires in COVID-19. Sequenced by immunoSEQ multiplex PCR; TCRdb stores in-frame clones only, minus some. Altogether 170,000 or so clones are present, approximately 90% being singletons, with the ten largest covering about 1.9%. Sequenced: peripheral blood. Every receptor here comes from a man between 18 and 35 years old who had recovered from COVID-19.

CDR3 sequence: CASRRGQGYTF. The CDR3, as DNA: TGTGCCAGCAGGCGGGGACAGGGCTACACCTTC. The V gene is TRBV27, the J gene TRBJ1-2; 7 nucleotides line up with TRBD1. Germline V CDR1 and CDR2: MNHEY, SMNVEV (reference sequence). Trimming removed 6 bases from V and 8 bases from J; junction bases left unmatched: 3. This CDR3 spans 11 amino acids.

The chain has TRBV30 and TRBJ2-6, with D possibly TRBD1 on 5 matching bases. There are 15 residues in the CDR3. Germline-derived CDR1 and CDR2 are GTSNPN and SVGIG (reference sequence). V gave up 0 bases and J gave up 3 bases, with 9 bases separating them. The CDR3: CAWSVWGLGANVLTF. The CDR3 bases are TGTGCCTGGAGTGTATGGGGCCTTGGGGCCAACGTCCTGACTTTC. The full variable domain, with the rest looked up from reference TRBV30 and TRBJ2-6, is SQTIHQWPATLVQPVGSPLSLECTVEGTSNPNLYWYRQAAGRGLQLLFYSVGIGQISSEVPQNLSASRPQDRQFILSSKKLLLSDSGFYLCAWSVWGLGANVLTFGAGSRLTVL.

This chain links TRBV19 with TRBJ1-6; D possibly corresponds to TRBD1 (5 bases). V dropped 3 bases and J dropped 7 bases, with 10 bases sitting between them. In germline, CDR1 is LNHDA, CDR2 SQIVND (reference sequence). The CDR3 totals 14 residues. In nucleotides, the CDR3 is TGTGCCAGTAGTATGGGCCAGGGAAATTCACCCCTCCACTTT. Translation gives CASSMGQGNSPLHF.

The CDR3 DNA sequence: TGTGCCAGCAGCCCCAGGACAGGCTACGAGCAGTACTTC. Protein product: CASSPRTGYEQYF. The chain uses TRBV6-5 and TRBJ2-7; 7 bases fit TRBD1. Germline loops: CDR1 MNHEY, CDR2 SVGAGI. The J segment lost 3 bases and the V segment lost 6 bases, leaving 5 bases of the junction unmatched. This CDR3 is 13 amino acids long.

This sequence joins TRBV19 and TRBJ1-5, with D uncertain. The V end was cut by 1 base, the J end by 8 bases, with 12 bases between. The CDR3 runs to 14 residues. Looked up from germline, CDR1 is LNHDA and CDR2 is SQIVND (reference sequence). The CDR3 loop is CASSIGNPQEPQHF. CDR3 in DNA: TGTGCCAGTAGTATAGGGAACCCCCAGGAGCCCCAGCATTTT. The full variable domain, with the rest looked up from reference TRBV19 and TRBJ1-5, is DGGITQSPKYLFRKEGQNVTLSCEQNLNHDAMYWYRQDPGQGLRLIYYSQIVNDFQKGDIAEGYSVSREKKESFPLTVTSAQKNPTAFYLCASSIGNPQEPQHFGDGTRLSIL.

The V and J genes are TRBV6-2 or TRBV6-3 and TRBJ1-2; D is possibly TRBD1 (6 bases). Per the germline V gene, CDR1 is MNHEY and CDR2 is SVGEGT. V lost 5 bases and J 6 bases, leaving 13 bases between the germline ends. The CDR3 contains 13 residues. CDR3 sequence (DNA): TGTGCCAGCAGTCTCGGACAGATCCATGGCTACACCTTC. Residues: CASSLGQIHGYTF.

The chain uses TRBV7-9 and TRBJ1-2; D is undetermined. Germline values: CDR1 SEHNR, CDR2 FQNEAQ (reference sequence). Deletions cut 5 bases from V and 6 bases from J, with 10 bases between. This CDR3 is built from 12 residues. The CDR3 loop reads CASSDAGNGYTF. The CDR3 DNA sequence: TGTGCCAGCAGCGACGCGGGAAATGGCTACACCTTC.

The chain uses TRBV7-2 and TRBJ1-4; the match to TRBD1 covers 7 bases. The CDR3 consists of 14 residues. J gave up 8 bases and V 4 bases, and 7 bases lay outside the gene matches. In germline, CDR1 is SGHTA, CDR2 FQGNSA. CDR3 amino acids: CASSSRGVGEKLFF. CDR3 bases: TGTGCCAGCAGCTCCAGGGGGGTAGGAGAAAAACTGTTTTTT.